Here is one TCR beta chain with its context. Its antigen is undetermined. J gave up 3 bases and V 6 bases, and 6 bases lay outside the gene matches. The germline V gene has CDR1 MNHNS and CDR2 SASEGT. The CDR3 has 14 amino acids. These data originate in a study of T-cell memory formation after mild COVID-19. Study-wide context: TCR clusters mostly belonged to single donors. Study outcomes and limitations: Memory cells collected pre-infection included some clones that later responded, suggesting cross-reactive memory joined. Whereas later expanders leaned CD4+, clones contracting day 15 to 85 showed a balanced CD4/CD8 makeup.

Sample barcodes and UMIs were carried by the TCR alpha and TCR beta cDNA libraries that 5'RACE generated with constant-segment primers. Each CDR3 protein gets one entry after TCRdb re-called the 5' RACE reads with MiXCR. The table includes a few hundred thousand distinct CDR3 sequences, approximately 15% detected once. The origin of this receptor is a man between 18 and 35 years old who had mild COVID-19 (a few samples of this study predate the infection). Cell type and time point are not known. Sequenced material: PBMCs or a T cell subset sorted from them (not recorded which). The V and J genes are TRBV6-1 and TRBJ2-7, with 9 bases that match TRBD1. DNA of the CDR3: TGTGCCAGCAGGGGACAGGGATCCCGCTACGAGCAGTACTTC. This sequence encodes CASRGQGSRYEQYF.